The 32 T cell receptor beta chains given below trace back to one sample, sequenced in a study of CDR3 diversity in severe acne. TCRdb processed the PCR reads anew with MiXCR; each CDR3 protein has one entry. The sample has some 90,000 distinct CDR3 sequences; approximately 54% are singletons. The sample taken for sequencing was blood. All receptors derive from a male donor with severe acne vulgaris.

The chain carries TRBV7-6 and TRBJ2-1; a possible D gene is TRBD2 (6 bases). This CDR3 is 11 amino acids long. V shed 5 bases and J shed 12 bases, with 11 bases lying between them. CDR1 is SGHVS and CDR2 is FNYEAQ in the germline V gene. CDR3: CASSPGERQFF. CDR3 DNA sequence: TGTGCCAGCAGCCCGGGGGAGAGGCAGTTCTTC. Full variable domain (missing parts from reference TRBV7-6 and TRBJ2-1): GAGVSQSPRYKVTKRGQDVALRCDPISGHVSLYWYRQALGQGPEFLTYFNYEAQQDKSGLPNDRFSAERPEGSISTLTIQRTEQRDSAMYRCASSPGERQFFGPGTRLTVL.

This rearrangement joins TRBV2 to TRBJ2-7; 8 bases map to TRBD2. The V gene end was trimmed by 7 bases and the J gene end by 5 bases; junction bases not matched to a gene: 10. Germline-derived CDR1 and CDR2 are SNHLY and FYNNEI. CDR3 length equals 14 residues. The CDR3 DNA is TGTGCCAGCATTTGGCTAGCGGGTTCCCACGAGCAGTACTTC. Protein sequence: CASIWLAGSHEQYF. Combining the CDR3 with reference TRBV2 and TRBJ2-7 gives the whole variable domain EPEVTQTPSHQVTQMGQEVILRCVPISNHLYFYWYRQILGQKVEFLVSFYNNEISEKSEIFDDQFSVERPDGSNFTLKIRSTKLEDSAMYFCASIWLAGSHEQYFGPGTRLTVT.

The table lists this clonotype with many counts. The chain uses TRBV7-9 and TRBJ1-1, with D possibly being TRBD1 (5 bases). CDR3 length: 16 residues. The V gene's germline CDR1 is SEHNR and CDR2 FQNEAQ (reference sequence). V was pared by 6 bases and J by 4 bases, with 21 bases between. CDR3 in amino acids: CASRSEGWGEGTEAFF. CDR3 DNA: TGTGCCAGCAGATCAGAGGGGTGGGGTGAGGGCACTGAAGCTTTCTTT.

Comments on this clonotype: This may come from a read error, since a much larger clone is one base off. CDR3 amino acids: CASSGSKSRHHEQYF. CDR3 in DNA: TGCGCCAGCAGTGGGTCTAAAAGTCGGCACCACGAGCAGTACTTC. The rearrangement uses TRBV10-1 and TRBJ2-7; no firm D call. The CDR3 has 15 amino acids. Germline lookup yields CDR1 WNHNN and CDR2 SYGVQD (reference sequence). The V gene lost 4 bases and the J gene lost 5 bases, with 18 bases spanning the gap.

This clonotype was seen ten or more times. This chain joins TRBV7-3 and TRBJ2-3; D possibly corresponds to TRBD2 (8 bases). The ends were cut back, 5 bases at V and 4 bases at J, with 19 bases in the middle. CDR3 length: 16 residues. CDR1 and CDR2 from the germline V gene are SGHTA and FQGTGA. The CDR3 sequence is CASSSSGLGGPDTQYF. The CDR3 DNA sequence: TGTGCCAGCAGCAGCTCGGGACTAGGGGGCCCAGATACGCAGTATTTT.

Of note for this clonotype: This may stem from a read error, because a much larger clone lies one nucleotide away. In DNA form, the CDR3 reads TGCAGTGCTGGGCCCATGGGGGGGTCTGGCACAGATACGCAGTATTTT. The encoded protein is CSAGPMGGSGTDTQYF. The rearrangement uses TRBV20-1 and TRBJ2-3, with 7 bases fitting TRBD2. J was trimmed by 1 base and V by 5 bases; bases with no gene match: 12. The CDR3 sequence is 16 residues long. The germline CDR1 and CDR2 sequences are DFQATT and SNEGSKA (reference sequence).

This clonotype was counted between two and nine times. One junction end does not reproduce the germline sequence, and a read error may be involved. The gene calls are TRBV5-1 and TRBJ1-1; tentatively, D is TRBD1 (5 bases). The CDR3 covers 15 residues. Germline lookup yields CDR1 SGHRS and CDR2 YFSETQ. CDR3 bases: TGCGCCAGCAGCTTGGCGGGCAGGGTGAACACTGGAGCTTTCTTT. Translating gives CASSLAGRVNTGAFF.

This clonotype was recorded a few times. Since the CDR3 does not end with the conserved phenylalanine or tryptophan, this likely comes from a read error. The DNA is omitted, as the CDR3 cannot be located on it reliably, and the CDR3 follows TCRdb's listing. The J gene is TRBJ2-1, the V gene TRBV7-8; the table's D call, TRBD2, was not checked against the DNA. Germline V lookup: CDR1 SGHVS, CDR2 FQNEAQ. The CDR3 totals 13 residues, both ends included. The CDR3: CASSPGEGYTFGS.

This clonotype is medium-sized (0.01 to 0.1%) in the sample. The genes are TRBV5-6 and TRBJ2-2, with D hard to call. The CDR3 loop spans 13 amino acids. Germline assignment: CDR1 SGHDT and CDR2 YYEEEE. Between the trimmed V and J ends, which lost 2 bases and 3 bases, there was a span of 5 bases. CDR3 nucleotide sequence: TGTGCCAGCAGCTTTAGTCACACCGGGGAGCTGTTTTTT. Translating it yields CASSFSHTGELFF.

The V gene is TRBV25-1, the J gene TRBJ1-1; the D is unclear. From germline, CDR1 is MGHDK and CDR2 SYGVNS. The CDR3 has 14 amino acids. Trimming stripped 5 bases from V and 4 bases from J, with 14 bases between. CDR3 sequence reads: CASSRAGGGTEAFF. CDR3 coding DNA: TGTGCCAGCAGTCGAGCAGGAGGCGGCACTGAAGCTTTCTTT.

This clonotype was detected a few times. V and J are TRBV18 and TRBJ2-2, with 8 bases that match TRBD2. Looked up from germline, CDR1 is KGHSH and CDR2 is LQKENI. V dropped 8 bases and J dropped 6; count of bases not matched to a gene: 2. This CDR3 comprises 12 residues. The CDR3 region is CASEAGAGELFF. The CDR3 coding sequence is TGTGCCAGCGAAGCGGGAGCCGGGGAGCTGTTTTTT.

The chain is built from TRBV20-1 and TRBJ2-5, with 14 bases lining up with TRBD2. Germline V gene data show CDR1 as DFQATT and CDR2 as SNEGSKA (reference sequence). This CDR3 spans 18 amino acids. J gave up 5 bases and V 5 bases, and 16 bases lay outside the gene matches. For the CDR3, the DNA is TGCAGTGCTCTCCATGGGACTAGCGGGAGCCCCGGGGAGGAGACCCAGTACTTC. Amino acid sequence: CSALHGTSGSPGEETQYF.

This clonotype showed up just a few times. The chain is built from TRBV4-3 and TRBJ2-7; 8 bases are shared with TRBD2. After removal of 0 bases from V and 3 bases from J, the junction contained 10 bases not matched to a gene. This CDR3 has 17 amino acids. Germline V gene sequence: CDR1 LGHNA, CDR2 YSLEER. DNA of the CDR3: TGCGCCAGCAGCCAAGATGACAGCGGGAGATTGATCTACGAGCAGTACTTC. Its translation is CASSQDDSGRLIYEQYF.

J is TRBJ1-2 and V is TRBV7-3; tentative D call: TRBD1 (6 bases). Germline lookup yields CDR1 SGHTA and CDR2 FQGTGA. Trimming took off 4 bases at V and 7 bases at J, with 16 bases between the two ends. There are 14 residues in the CDR3. CDR3 amino acids: CASSCPQGHLGYTF. In nucleotides, the CDR3 is TGTGCCAGCAGCTGTCCACAGGGCCATCTTGGCTACACCTTC.

This rearrangement joins TRBV29-1 to TRBJ2-3, with 12 bases matching TRBD2. The length of the CDR3 is 17 residues. Germline-derived CDR1 and CDR2 are SQVTM and ANQGSEA. J gave up 0 bases and V 6 bases, and 10 bases lay outside the gene matches. CDR3 sequence (DNA): TGCAGCGTCCCTGGACTAGCGGGAATGACTAGCACAGATACGCAGTATTTT. Its translation: CSVPGLAGMTSTDTQYF.

This rearrangement joins TRBV9 to TRBJ2-3; no clear D gene. The CDR3 length is 14 residues. CDR1 is SGDLS, CDR2 YYNGEE, per germline. Trimming removed 4 bases from V and 5 bases from J, with 14 bases in between. The CDR3 here is CASSLADGVDTQYF. CDR3 nucleotide sequence: TGTGCCAGCAGCTTAGCTGACGGTGTAGATACGCAGTATTTT. Filled out from reference TRBV9 and TRBJ2-3, the complete variable domain reads DSGVTQTPKHLITATGQRVTLRCSPRSGDLSVYWYQQSLDQGLQFLIQYYNGEERAKGNILERFSAQQFPDLHSELNLSSLELGDSALYFCASSLADGVDTQYFGPGTRLTVL.

The chain carries TRBV2 and TRBJ1-2, with TRBD1 matching over 7 bases. CDR1 and CDR2 (germline): SNHLY, FYNNEI. The V gene end was trimmed by 4 bases and the J gene end by 13 bases; junction bases not matched to a gene: 3. CDR3 size: 10 residues. CDR3 nucleotides: TGTGCCAGCAGTGGGACAGGTCCCACCTTC. Translating gives CASSGTGPTF.

Turning to this clonotype: The CDR3 does not close with the conserved phenylalanine or tryptophan, likely indicating a read error. Because the CDR3's place on the DNA is in doubt, the DNA is left out and the CDR3 is given as listed by TCRdb. The chain uses TRBV5-4 and TRBJ1-5. The length of the CDR3 is 9 amino acids, counting both ends. Germline V gene lookup returns CDR1 SGHNT and CDR2 YYREEE (reference sequence). The CDR3 protein is CASSLALAI.

The chain is built from TRBV7-9 and TRBJ1-4, with D possibly being TRBD1 (5 bases). The V end was cut by 5 bases, the J end by 8 bases, with 21 bases between. Germline CDR1 reads SEHNR; CDR2 reads FQNEAQ (reference sequence). The length of the CDR3 is 16 residues. CDR3 nucleotides: TGTGCCAGCAGCCTTAGGGGAGGTTCCGCGAGAGAAAAACTGTTTTTT. Residues: CASSLRGGSAREKLFF.

This clonotype was recorded many times. The CDR3 nucleotides read TGCAGTGCTAGAGATCTAGGGATTCTCTATGGCTACACCTTC. It encodes CSARDLGILYGYTF. V and J are TRBV20-1 and TRBJ1-2, with no clear D. The V end lost 0 bases, the J end lost 4 bases, and 12 bases lay between the germline ends. Germline loops: CDR1 DFQATT, CDR2 SNEGSKA (reference sequence). CDR3 length equals 14 residues.

In the case of this clonotype: A junction end diverges from the germline sequence, so it may reflect a read error. The chain links TRBV20-1 to TRBJ1-2, with TRBD1 identical over 12 bases. Germline loops: CDR1 DFQATT, CDR2 SNEGSKA (reference sequence). This CDR3 spans 13 amino acids. CDR3 protein: CSAGGTGGIDYTF. Here the CDR3 DNA reads TGCAGTGCTGGAGGGACAGGGGGCATTGACTACACCTTT.

As concerns this clonotype: A read error is possible here, since a much larger clone lies one base away. The V call is TRBV2, the J call TRBJ1-2; weak D call: TRBD1 (5 bases). The germline V and J ends were trimmed by 4 bases and 8 bases, with 26 bases remaining between them. Germline values: CDR1 SNHLY, CDR2 FYNNEI. The CDR3 extends over 17 amino acids. The CDR3 reads CASSVAHVSGAGLGYTF. The CDR3 nucleotides are TGTGCCAGCAGTGTGGCCCACGTTTCTGGGGCAGGCCTCGGCTACACCTTC.

This chain joins TRBV29-1 and TRBJ1-3; D call uncertain. V was clipped by 6 bases and J by 3 bases, with 15 bases between them. This CDR3 has 14 residues. Germline-derived CDR1 and CDR2 are SQVTM and ANQGSEA. This CDR3 is CSVTLTIGGNTIYF. The CDR3 DNA follows: TGCAGCGTAACGCTAACCATCGGTGGAAACACCATATATTTT.

This clonotype was seen just once. V and J are TRBV20-1 and TRBJ2-5; tentative D call: TRBD1 (6 bases). Trimming removed 7 bases from V and 5 bases from J, with 17 bases in between. The germline gives CDR1 DFQATT, CDR2 SNEGSKA (reference sequence). CDR3 length equals 13 residues. CDR3 sequence: CSVYSGRGETQYF. The CDR3 DNA is TGCAGTGTCTATTCTGGCAGGGGTGAGACCCAGTACTTC.

This clonotype turned up a few times. The junction departs from germline at one end; a sequencing error may be responsible. The V call is TRBV18, the J call TRBJ1-4, with a possible D match to TRBD1 (5 bases). Germline V gene sequence: CDR1 KGHSH, CDR2 LQKENI. This CDR3 region has 14 residues. This CDR3 reads CASSPLQGIAKLLF. DNA of the CDR3: TGTGCCAGCTCGCCACTCCAGGGTATTGCAAAACTGCTTTTT.

The rearrangement joins TRBV7-9 to TRBJ1-4; the D gene is possibly TRBD1 (6 bases). V gave up 1 base and J gave up 5 bases, with 8 bases separating them. This CDR3 has 14 amino acids. The germline gives CDR1 SEHNR, CDR2 FQNEAQ (reference sequence). The CDR3 DNA follows: TGTGCCAGCAGCTTAGGACAGGCAAATGAAAAACTGTTTTTT. Protein: CASSLGQANEKLFF.

The V gene is TRBV10-2, the J gene TRBJ1-6; D uncertain. The V end was cut by 6 bases, the J end by 6 bases, with 21 bases between. Germline V gives CDR1 WSHSY, CDR2 SAAADI. The CDR3 loop spans 17 amino acids. The CDR3 protein is CASRGSSGRALNSPLHF. The CDR3, as DNA: TGCGCCAGCAGGGGATCTTCCGGGAGGGCGCTTAATTCACCCCTCCACTTT.

In this sample, this clonotype turned up many times. The genes are TRBV9 and TRBJ2-3; D gene uncertain. With 0 bases removed from V and 6 bases from J, the gap between germline ends came to 14 bases. This CDR3 comprises 15 residues. Looked up from germline, CDR1 is SGDLS and CDR2 is YYNGEE. The CDR3: CASSVVSTRRDTQYF. DNA of the CDR3: TGTGCCAGCAGCGTAGTATCTACCCGTCGGGATACGCAGTATTTT. Using reference TRBV9 and TRBJ2-3 for the parts outside the CDR3, the full variable domain is DSGVTQTPKHLITATGQRVTLRCSPRSGDLSVYWYQQSLDQGLQFLIQYYNGEERAKGNILERFSAQQFPDLHSELNLSSLELGDSALYFCASSVVSTRRDTQYFGPGTRLTVL.

This chain links TRBV6-2 or TRBV6-3 with TRBJ1-2; D remains ambiguous. CDR3 length equals 15 residues. With 2 bases removed from V and 2 bases from J, the gap between germline ends came to 12 bases. Germline V lookup: CDR1 MNHEY, CDR2 SVGEGT. CDR3 nucleotides: TGTGCCAGCAGTTACGTCGGGGAGGCAAACTATGGCTACACCTTC. It encodes CASSYVGEANYGYTF.

This clonotype was observed once. The gene calls are TRBV12-3 or TRBV12-4 and TRBJ1-1; weak D call: TRBD1 (6 bases). V lost 7 bases, J lost 4 bases, and 28 bases lay in between. The CDR3 contains 18 residues. The CDR3 DNA reads TGTGCCAGCACCCTCGCCCTCGGTCAGGGGAAAGGGGGCACTGAAGCTTTCTTT. It yields the protein CASTLALGQGKGGTEAFF.

This clonotype occurred many times. The chain has TRBV6-1 and TRBJ2-1; D is uncertain. Germline V lookup: CDR1 MNHNS, CDR2 SASEGT. The V gene lost 8 bases and the J gene lost 6 bases, with 20 bases spanning the gap. The CDR3 length is 15 residues. The CDR3 reads CASSAGRVRTNEQFF. In DNA, the CDR3 is TGTGCCAGCTCGGCTGGTAGGGTTAGGACCAATGAGCAGTTCTTC.

This clonotype has just one count. V is TRBV7-9 and J is TRBJ2-7, with TRBD2 identical over 14 bases. Looked up from germline, CDR1 is SEHNR and CDR2 is FQNEAQ (reference sequence). With V trimmed by 0 bases and J by 0 bases, 4 bases remained unmatched. The CDR3 is 18 amino acids. This CDR3 reads CASSLAEGLAGDSYEQYF. CDR3 in DNA: TGTGCCAGCAGCTTAGCTGAGGGACTAGCGGGAGACTCCTACGAGCAGTACTTC.